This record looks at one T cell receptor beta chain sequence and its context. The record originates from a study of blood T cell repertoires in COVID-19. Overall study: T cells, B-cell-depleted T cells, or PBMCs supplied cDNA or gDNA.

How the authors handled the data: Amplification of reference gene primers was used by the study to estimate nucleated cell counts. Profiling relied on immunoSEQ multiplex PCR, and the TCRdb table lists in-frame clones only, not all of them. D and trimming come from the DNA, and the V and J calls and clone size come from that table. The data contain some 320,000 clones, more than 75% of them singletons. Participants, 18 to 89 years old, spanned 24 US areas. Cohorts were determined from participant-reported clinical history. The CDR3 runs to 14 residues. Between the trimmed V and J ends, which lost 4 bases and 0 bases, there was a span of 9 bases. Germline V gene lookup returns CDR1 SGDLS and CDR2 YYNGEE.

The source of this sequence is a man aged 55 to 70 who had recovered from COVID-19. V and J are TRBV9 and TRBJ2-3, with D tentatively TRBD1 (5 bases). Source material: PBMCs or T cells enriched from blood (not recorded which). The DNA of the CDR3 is TGTGCCAGCAGCAGTGGACAAAGCACAGATACGCAGTATTTT. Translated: CASSSGQSTDTQYF.